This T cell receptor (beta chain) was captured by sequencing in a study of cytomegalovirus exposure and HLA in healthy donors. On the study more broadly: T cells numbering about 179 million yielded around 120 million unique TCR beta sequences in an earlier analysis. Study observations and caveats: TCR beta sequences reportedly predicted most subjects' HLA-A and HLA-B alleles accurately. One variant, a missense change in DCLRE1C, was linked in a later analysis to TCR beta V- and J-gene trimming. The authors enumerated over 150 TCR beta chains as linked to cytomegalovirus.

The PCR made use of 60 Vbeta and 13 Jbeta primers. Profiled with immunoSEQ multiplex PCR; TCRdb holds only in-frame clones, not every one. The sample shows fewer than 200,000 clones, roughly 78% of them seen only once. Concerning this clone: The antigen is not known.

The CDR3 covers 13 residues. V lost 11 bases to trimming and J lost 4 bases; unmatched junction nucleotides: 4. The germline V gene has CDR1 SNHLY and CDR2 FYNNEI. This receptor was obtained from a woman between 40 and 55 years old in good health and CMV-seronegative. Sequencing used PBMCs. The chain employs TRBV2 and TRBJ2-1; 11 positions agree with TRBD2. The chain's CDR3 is CACTSGRYNEQFF. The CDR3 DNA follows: TGTGCCTGTACTAGCGGGAGATACAATGAGCAGTTCTTC. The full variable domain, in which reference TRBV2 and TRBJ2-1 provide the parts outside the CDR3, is EPEVTQTPSHQVTQMGQEVILRCVPISNHLYFYWYRQILGQKVEFLVSFYNNEISEKSEIFDDQFSVERPDGSNFTLKIRSTKLEDSAMYFCACTSGRYNEQFFGPGTRLTVL.